Many counts were recorded for the clone carrying this TCR beta chain. The antigen remains undetermined. Authors of the study amplified TCR beta CDR3 regions from RNA transcripts. Using the HTBI primer set, a first-round RT-PCR was run on the TCR CDR3. MiXCR, run by TCRdb on the multiplex PCR reads, gives a single entry per CDR3 protein. Among some 350,000 distinct CDR3 sequences listed, under 20% were seen once. This sample was included in a study of T cells in Graves' hyperthyroidism and ophthalmopathy. Not enrolled were patients with uncontrolled infection, other autoimmune disease, pregnancy or lactation. The V end was cut by 0 bases, the J end by 7 bases, with 19 bases between. Germline V gene sequence: CDR1 LNHNV, CDR2 YYDKDF (reference sequence). The CDR3 length is 17 residues. General study findings and limits: Blood also carried most thyroid clonotypes expanded above 0.001. Using 13 V-J features, a model discriminated ophthalmopathy from stable hyperthyroidism.

This sequence joins TRBV15 and TRBJ1-5; no firm D call. The source of this sequence is a woman under 30 with Graves' hyperthyroidism. The sample was blood. CDR3 region: CATSRDPPRAAGQPQHF. The CDR3 DNA reads as TGTGCCACCAGCAGAGATCCCCCTAGAGCGGCCGGACAGCCCCAGCATTTT.